This TCR beta chain was identified during a study of neoadjuvant anti-PD-1 for oral cavity cancer. Here immunoSEQ multiplex PCR was the method, and the copy in TCRdb shows in-frame clones only, minus some. The table has fewer than 15,000 clones, about four fifths seen once. Germline assignment: CDR1 SGHDT and CDR2 YYEEEE. The CDR3 covers 14 residues. Trimming removed 0 bases at V and 1 base at J, with 7 bases between. The time point denotes: after neoadjuvant nivolumab, at surgical resection. The clonotype comes from a person aged 35 to 85 with oral cavity squamous cell carcinoma. The sequencing used PBMCs, collected after nivolumab (anti-PD-1) treatment. This chain joins TRBV5-6 and TRBJ1-1; the D is unclear. The CDR3 region has the DNA TGTGCCAGCAGCTTGGGCAGGACGAACACTGAAGCTTTCTTT. Its translation is CASSLGRTNTEAFF.